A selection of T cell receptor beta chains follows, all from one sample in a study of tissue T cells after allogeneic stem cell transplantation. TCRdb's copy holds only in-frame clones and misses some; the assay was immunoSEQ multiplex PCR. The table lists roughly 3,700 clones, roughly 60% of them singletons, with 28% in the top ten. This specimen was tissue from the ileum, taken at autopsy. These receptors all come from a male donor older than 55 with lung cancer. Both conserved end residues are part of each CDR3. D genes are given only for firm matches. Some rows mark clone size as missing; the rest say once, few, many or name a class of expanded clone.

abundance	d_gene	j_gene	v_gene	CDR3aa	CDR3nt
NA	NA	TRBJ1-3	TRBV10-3	CAIRKGDSGNTIYF	TGTGCCATCAGGAAAGGGGATTCTGGAAACACCATATATTTT
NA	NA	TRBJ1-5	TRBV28	CASSLPGRQPQHF	TGTGCCAGCAGTTTACCGGGGCGGCAGCCCCAGCATTTT
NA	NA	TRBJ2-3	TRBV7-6	CASSLVGDTQYF	TGTGCCAGCAGCTTAGTAGGTGATACGCAGTATTTT
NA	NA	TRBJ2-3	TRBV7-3	CASSQRQQISTDTQYF	TGTGCCAGCAGCCAAAGGCAGCAGATTAGCACAGATACGCAGTATTTT
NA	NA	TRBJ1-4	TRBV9	CASSVEGRGPNEKLFF	TGTGCCAGCAGCGTAGAAGGCAGGGGACCTAATGAAAAACTGTTTTTT
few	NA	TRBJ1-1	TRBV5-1	CASSFGGEGTEAFF	TGCGCCAGCAGCTTCGGGGGCGAGGGGACTGAAGCTTTCTTT
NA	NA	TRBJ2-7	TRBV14	CASSQLQFSYEQYF	TGTGCCAGCAGCCAATTACAGTTCTCCTACGAGCAGTACTTC
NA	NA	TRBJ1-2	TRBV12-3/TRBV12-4	CASSKGVYGYTF	TGTGCCAGCAGTAAGGGGGTCTATGGCTACACCTTC
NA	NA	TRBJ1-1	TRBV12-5	CASGFTVTEAFF	TGTGCTAGTGGTTTCACGGTCACTGAAGCTTTCTTT
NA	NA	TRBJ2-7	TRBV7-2	CASSLEGTSYEQYF	TGTGCCAGCAGCTTAGAAGGTACCTCCTACGAGCAGTACTTC
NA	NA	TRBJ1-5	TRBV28	CASQYRGNQPQHF	TGTGCCAGCCAGTACAGGGGCAATCAGCCCCAGCATTTT
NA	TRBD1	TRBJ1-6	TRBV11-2	CASSLDRDSENSPLHF	TGTGCCAGCAGCTTAGACAGGGACAGCGAAAATTCACCCCTCCACTTT
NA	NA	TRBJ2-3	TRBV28	CASTGLRGTQYF	TGTGCCAGCACAGGCCTCCGGGGTACGCAGTATTTT
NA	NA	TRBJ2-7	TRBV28	CASSSAYEQYF	TGTGCCAGCAGTTCGGCGTACGAGCAGTACTTC
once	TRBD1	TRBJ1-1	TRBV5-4	CASSHMPGQGGTEAFF	TGTGCCAGCAGTCATATGCCGGGACAGGGCGGCACTGAAGCTTTCTTT
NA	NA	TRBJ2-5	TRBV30	CAWSIQAGETQYF	TGTGCCTGGAGTATCCAGGCGGGAGAGACCCAGTACTTC
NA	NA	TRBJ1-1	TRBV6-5	CASRGTVNTEAFF	TGTGCCAGCAGGGGGACGGTGAACACTGAAGCTTTCTTT
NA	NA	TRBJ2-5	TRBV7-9	CASSLGESTTYQETQYF	TGTGCCAGCAGCTTAGGGGAATCGACCACTTACCAAGAGACCCAGTACTTC
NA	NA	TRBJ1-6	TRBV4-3	CASSQENMNVGSPLHF	TGCGCCAGCAGCCAAGAAAACATGAATGTAGGATCACCCCTCCACTTT
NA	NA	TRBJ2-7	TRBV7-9	CASSLIQAEQYF	TGTGCCAGCAGCTTAATCCAGGCAGAGCAGTACTTC
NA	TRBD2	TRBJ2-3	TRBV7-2	CASSSTSGHTDTQYF	TGTGCCAGCAGCTCGACTAGCGGCCACACAGATACGCAGTATTTT
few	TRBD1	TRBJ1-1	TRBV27	CASSLWRSDRGTEAFF	TGTGCCAGCAGTTTATGGAGATCGGACAGGGGGACTGAAGCTTTCTTT
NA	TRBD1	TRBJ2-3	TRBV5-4	CASSWTGGGTDTQYF	TGTGCCAGCAGCTGGACAGGGGGTGGCACAGATACGCAGTATTTT
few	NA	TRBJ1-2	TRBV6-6	CASSRGQTNYGYTF	TGTGCCAGCAGCCGTGGACAGACTAACTATGGCTACACCTTC
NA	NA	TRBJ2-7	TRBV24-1	CATQSAGTSAYEQYF	TGTGCCACCCAGAGCGCAGGGACATCCGCCTACGAGCAGTACTTC
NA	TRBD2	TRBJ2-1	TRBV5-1	CASSLVTSGGSYNEQFF	TGCGCCAGCAGCTTGGTGACTAGCGGGGGCTCTTACAATGAGCAGTTCTTC
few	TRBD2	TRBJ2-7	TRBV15	CATSTHFGLAGEGKQYF	TGTGCCACCAGCACCCACTTCGGACTAGCGGGAGAAGGGAAGCAGTACTTC
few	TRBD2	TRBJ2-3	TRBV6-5	CASLRTSGNTDTQYF	TGTGCCAGCCTTAGGACTAGCGGAAACACAGATACGCAGTATTTT
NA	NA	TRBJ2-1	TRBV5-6	CASGSSNEQFF	TGTGCCAGCGGGAGCTCCAATGAGCAGTTCTTC
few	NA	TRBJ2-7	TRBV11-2	CASSLLVAYEQYF	TGTGCCAGCAGCTTATTAGTCGCCTACGAGCAGTACTTC
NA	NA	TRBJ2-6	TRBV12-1	CASSPDRGYSGANVLTF	TGTGCCAGCAGCCCGGACAGGGGGTACTCTGGGGCCAACGTCCTGACTTTC
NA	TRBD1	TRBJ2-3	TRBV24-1	CATSGGQGASTDTQYF	TGTGCCACCAGTGGTGGACAGGGGGCGAGCACAGATACGCAGTATTTT
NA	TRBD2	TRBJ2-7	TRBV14	CASSQDPALAGLSGYEQYF	TGTGCCAGCAGCCAAGATCCAGCACTAGCGGGACTTTCTGGGTACGAGCAGTACTTC
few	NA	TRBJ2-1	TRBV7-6	CASSYLLNEQFF	TGTGCCAGCAGCTACCTTTTGAATGAGCAGTTCTTC
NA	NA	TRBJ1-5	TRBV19	CASSIMGLNQPQHF	TGTGCCAGTAGTATTATGGGTCTAAATCAGCCCCAGCATTTT
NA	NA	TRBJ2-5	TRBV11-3	CASSRGQETQYF	TGTGCCAGCAGCAGGGGGCAAGAGACCCAGTACTTC
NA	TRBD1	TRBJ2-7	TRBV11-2	CASSLGQGTYEQYF	TGTGCCAGCAGCTTAGGACAGGGGACCTACGAGCAGTACTTC
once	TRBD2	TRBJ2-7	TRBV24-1	CATSDLVAGEQYF	TGTGCCACCAGTGATTTGGTAGCGGGGGAGCAGTACTTC
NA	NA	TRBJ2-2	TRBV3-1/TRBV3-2	CASSQESQGRPSSQKGAVF	TGTGCCAGCAGCCAAGAATCGCAGGGAAGGCCATCATCTCAAAAGGGAGCTGTTTTT
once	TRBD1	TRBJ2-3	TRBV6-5	CASGSGGIDTQYF	TGTGCCAGCGGGTCAGGGGGCATCGATACGCAGTATTTT